Shown below are 27 T cell receptor beta chains from a single sample sequenced in a study of T cell responses to AZD1222 COVID-19 vaccine. Here immunoSEQ multiplex PCR was the method, and the copy in TCRdb shows in-frame clones only, minus some. The sample yields 95,000 to 130,000 clones, 75% to 90% seen once. The sequencing here drew on peripheral blood, taken on day 0 of MenACWY control vaccination. The receptor set was obtained from an adult in good health.

This chain connects TRBV7-2 to TRBJ2-2; TRBD2 matches 12 bases. CDR3 size: 16 residues. Germline values: CDR1 SGHTA, CDR2 FQGNSA. Losses at the gene ends were 5 bases for V and 4 bases for J; bases not matched to a gene: 5. Written as DNA, the CDR3 is TGTGCCAGCAGCGCTCAGGGACTAGCGGGCACCGGGGAGCTGTTTTTT. As protein: CASSAQGLAGTGELFF.

The rearrangement uses TRBV11-2 and TRBJ2-7; possibly TRBD2 for D (7 bases). The CDR3 contains 16 residues. Germline V gives CDR1 SGHAT, CDR2 FQNNGV. Trimming removed 2 bases at V and 4 bases at J, with 18 bases between. The CDR3 DNA reads TGTGCCAGCAGCTTACTGTCTAGGGCGGGGGCGTACGAGCAGTACTTC. Protein sequence: CASSLLSRAGAYEQYF.

This chain links TRBV19 with TRBJ1-5, with D perhaps TRBD1 (5 bases). V was cut by 8 bases and J by 0 bases, with 8 bases left in between. CDR1 is LNHDA and CDR2 is SQIVND in the germline V gene (reference sequence). The CDR3 has 13 amino acids. CDR3 bases: TGTGCCAGTGGGGCGTTTAGCAATCAGCCCCAGCATTTT. Translation: CASGAFSNQPQHF.

The V and J genes are TRBV19 and TRBJ2-3; 7 bases are shared with TRBD2. The CDR3 runs to 16 residues. Unmatched junction bases numbered 10, after V lost 7 bases and J lost 0 bases. Germline CDR1 and CDR2: LNHDA and SQIVND (reference sequence). CDR3 DNA: TGTGCCAGTAATCAACTCACTAGCGCCAGCACAGATACGCAGTATTTT. It codes for CASNQLTSASTDTQYF.

The chain has TRBV21-1 and TRBJ1-2. TRBV21-1 has pseudogene status. The CDR3 extends over 17 amino acids. Written as DNA, the CDR3 is TGTGCCAGCAGCAAAGTGGAGGACCCAGACAAGATTAATGGCTACACCTTC. This encodes CASSKVEDPDKINGYTF.

The V gene is TRBV6-2 or TRBV6-3, the J gene TRBJ2-5, with 9 bases identical to TRBD2. V lost 0 bases and J lost 5; bases outside the gene matches: 16. Germline V lookup: CDR1 MNHEY, CDR2 SVGEGT. The CDR3 runs to 19 residues. The CDR3 loop is CASSYSPLGSGGTRETQYF. DNA of the CDR3: TGTGCCAGCAGTTACTCCCCCCTCGGGAGCGGGGGGACTCGGGAGACCCAGTACTTC.

CDR3 amino acids: CASSLPPTSGGNSGELFF. The CDR3 DNA sequence: TGTGCCAGCAGCTTACCACCGACTAGCGGGGGCAATTCCGGGGAGCTGTTTTTT. The V gene is TRBV7-2, the J gene TRBJ2-2, with 12 bases lining up with TRBD2. The germline CDR1 and CDR2 sequences are SGHTA and FQGNSA. Trimming removed 2 bases from V and 6 bases from J; junction bases left unmatched: 10. This CDR3 has 18 residues.

This clone was observed a few times. The V and J genes are TRBV6-6 and TRBJ1-2, with a tentative D call TRBD1 (6 bases). V was trimmed by 10 bases and J by 4 bases, leaving 16 bases between them. The germline V gene encodes CDR1 MNHNY and CDR2 SVGAGI (reference sequence). This CDR3 contains 13 residues. CDR3 residues: CATAGQFIYGYTF. CDR3 nucleotides: TGTGCCACGGCTGGACAGTTTATCTATGGCTACACCTTC.

The chain joins TRBV9 to TRBJ2-5; D remains ambiguous. This CDR3 has 14 amino acids. V lost 0 bases and J lost 3, with 9 bases in between. Germline CDR1 is SGDLS and CDR2 is YYNGEE. This chain's CDR3 is CASSVDGRKETQYF. The DNA for the CDR3 is TGTGCCAGCAGCGTAGATGGCAGAAAAGAGACCCAGTACTTC.

The chain uses TRBV6-6 and TRBJ2-7; tentative D call: TRBD2 (5 bases). V gave up 5 bases and J gave up 2 bases, with 16 bases separating them. Germline CDR1 MNHNY, CDR2 SVGAGI (reference sequence). The CDR3 spans 15 residues. CDR3 sequence: CASSAMDSFTYEQYF. For the CDR3, the DNA is TGTGCCAGCAGTGCCATGGACTCGTTCACCTACGAGCAGTACTTC.

The V and J genes are TRBV3-1 (or the pseudogene TRBV3-2) and TRBJ1-2, with TRBD1 matching over 7 bases. The CDR3 loop spans 14 amino acids. In germline, CDR1 is LGHDT, CDR2 YNNKEL (reference sequence). Trimming removed 4 bases from V and 6 bases from J; junction bases left unmatched: 8. The CDR3: CASSRQTGRNGYTF. As DNA, the CDR3 is TGTGCCAGCAGCCGCCAGACAGGGAGGAATGGCTACACCTTC.

This chain links TRBV5-4 with TRBJ2-2, with D possibly TRBD2 on 5 matching bases. The CDR3 length is 16 residues. V lost 1 base and J 0 bases, leaving 10 bases between the germline ends. Germline CDR1 SGHNT, CDR2 YYREEE (reference sequence). This CDR3 reads CASSLKAGPNTGELFF. DNA for the CDR3: TGTGCCAGCAGCTTGAAGGCGGGCCCGAACACCGGGGAGCTGTTTTTT.

V and J are TRBV27 and TRBJ2-7; TRBD1 matches 9 bases. CDR1 and CDR2 from the germline V gene are MNHEY and SMNVEV (reference sequence). V shed 1 base and J 2 bases; nucleotides not matched to a gene: 0. This CDR3 is built from 14 residues. The CDR3 sequence is CASSLWDRAYEQYF. In nucleotides, the CDR3 is TGTGCCAGCAGTTTATGGGACAGGGCCTACGAGCAGTACTTC.

The chain uses TRBV11-3 and TRBJ2-1, with 13 bases lining up with TRBD2. J was trimmed by 9 bases and V by 3 bases; bases with no gene match: 5. The germline V gene has CDR1 SGHNT and CDR2 YENEEA. This CDR3 has 15 amino acids. In DNA form, the CDR3 reads TGTGCCAGCAGCTTGATTGGGACTAGCGGGGCTGAGCAGTTCTTC. This codes for CASSLIGTSGAEQFF.

The V and J genes are TRBV5-1 and TRBJ2-7, with TRBD2 matching over 12 bases. This CDR3 has 15 amino acids. V shed 0 bases, J shed 4 bases, and the junction held 2 bases outside the gene matches. Germline V gene sequence: CDR1 SGHRS, CDR2 YFSETQ. The CDR3 here is CASSLGLAGAYEQYF. The CDR3 bases are TGCGCCAGCAGCTTGGGACTAGCGGGGGCTTACGAGCAGTACTTC.

The rearrangement uses TRBV7-3 and TRBJ2-1; tentative D call: TRBD2 (5 bases). The V end lost 2 bases, the J end lost 7 bases, and 12 bases lay between the germline ends. The CDR3 consists of 14 residues. From germline, CDR1 is SGHTA and CDR2 FQGTGA. CDR3 bases: TGTGCCAGCAGCTTAGGGCGGGCTAGTAATGAGCAGTTCTTC. This codes for CASSLGRASNEQFF.

The rearrangement links TRBV28 to TRBJ2-7, with D unresolved. The V gene lost 2 bases and the J gene lost 3 bases, with 11 bases spanning the gap. This CDR3 contains 14 residues. Germline V CDR1 and CDR2: MDHEN, SYDVKM. Here the CDR3 reads CASSLPRRDYEQYF. CDR3 sequence (DNA): TGTGCCAGCAGTTTACCCCGAAGGGACTACGAGCAGTACTTC.

V usage is TRBV9 and J usage is TRBJ2-5; D perhaps matches TRBD2 (6 bases). V was trimmed by 0 bases and J by 5 bases, leaving 11 bases between them. This CDR3 region has 14 residues. Germline V gene data show CDR1 as SGDLS and CDR2 as YYNGEE. CDR3 DNA sequence: TGTGCCAGCAGCGTAGAGGGTGCGGGGGAGACCCAGTACTTC. It yields the protein CASSVEGAGETQYF.

This clone was counted once. The chain is built from TRBV9 and TRBJ2-5; 16 positions match TRBD2. The length of the CDR3 is 17 residues. V trimming: 4 bases; J trimming: 5 bases; junction bases outside the gene matches: 8. Germline values: CDR1 SGDLS, CDR2 YYNGEE. The CDR3 DNA is TGTGCCAGCAGCCCGGGGACTAGCGGGGGGGCCGTGGAGACCCAGTACTTC. This codes for CASSPGTSGGAVETQYF. Filled out from reference TRBV9 and TRBJ2-5, the complete variable domain reads DSGVTQTPKHLITATGQRVTLRCSPRSGDLSVYWYQQSLDQGLQFLIQYYNGEERAKGNILERFSAQQFPDLHSELNLSSLELGDSALYFCASSPGTSGGAVETQYFGPGTRLLVL.

The chain is built from TRBV7-6 and TRBJ2-5; D might be TRBD2 (9 bases). Germline CDR1 SGHVS, CDR2 FNYEAQ. V lost 2 bases, J lost 11 bases, and 30 bases lay in between. The CDR3 contains 18 residues. Written as DNA, the CDR3 is TGTGCCAGCAGCTTAAACCGCGGGACTAGCAGGGGGCCACTATCTCAGTACTTC. Encoded protein: CASSLNRGTSRGPLSQYF. The full variable domain, completed using reference TRBV7-6 and TRBJ2-5, is GAGVSQSPRYKVTKRGQDVALRCDPISGHVSLYWYRQALGQGPEFLTYFNYEAQQDKSGLPNDRFSAERPEGSISTLTIQRTEQRDSAMYRCASSLNRGTSRGPLSQYFGPGTRLLVL.

This rearrangement joins TRBV5-6 to TRBJ2-5; no clear D. CDR1 is SGHDT, CDR2 YYEEEE, per germline. This CDR3 contains 15 residues. Deletions cut 5 bases from V and 4 bases from J, with 18 bases between. CDR3 protein: CASSSDTGELETQYF. The CDR3 region has the DNA TGTGCCAGCAGTTCCGACACGGGCGAGCTAGAGACCCAGTACTTC. Based on the CDR3 plus reference TRBV5-6 and TRBJ2-5, the full variable domain is DAGVTQSPTHLIKTRGQQVTLRCSPKSGHDTVSWYQQALGQGPQFIFQYYEEEERQRGNFPDRFSGHQFPNYSSELNVNALLLGDSALYLCASSSDTGELETQYFGPGTRLLVL.

The genes are TRBV7-2 and TRBJ2-7, with 7 positions matching TRBD1. Germline CDR1 reads SGHTA; CDR2 reads FQGNSA. This CDR3 is 15 amino acids long. The J segment lost 2 bases and the V segment lost 2 bases, leaving 6 bases of the junction unmatched. The CDR3 sequence: CASSLWTGGAYEQYF. In DNA form, the CDR3 reads TGTGCCAGCAGCTTATGGACAGGAGGAGCCTACGAGCAGTACTTC.

V and J are TRBV5-1 and TRBJ1-3; no clear D gene. The germline CDR1 and CDR2 sequences are SGHRS and YFSETQ. The CDR3 is made up of 12 amino acids. Trimming shortened V by 3 bases and J by 4 bases, and 5 bases separated the two germline ends. The CDR3 loop is CASSSEGNTIYF. Here the CDR3 DNA reads TGCGCCAGCAGCTCAGAAGGAAACACCATATATTTT.

The rearrangement joins TRBV7-8 to TRBJ2-1; 9 bases are shared with TRBD2. The trim removed 4 bases at V and 0 bases at J, leaving 10 bases unmatched. The length of the CDR3 is 18 residues. The germline V gene has CDR1 SGHVS and CDR2 FQNEAQ. CDR3: CASSWPFSGGSSYNEQFF. CDR3 sequence (DNA): TGTGCCAGCAGCTGGCCTTTTAGCGGGGGAAGCTCCTACAATGAGCAGTTCTTC.

This clone was seen once. The rearrangement joins TRBV6-1 to TRBJ1-4; the D gene is possibly TRBD1 (6 bases). This CDR3 comprises 15 residues. CDR1 MNHNS and CDR2 SASEGT come from the germline V gene. V lost 3 bases and J lost 8, with 16 bases in between. The CDR3 DNA sequence: TGTGCCAGCAGTGATGCCCTGGGACATGAGGAAAAACTGTTTTTT. Translation: CASSDALGHEEKLFF.

The rearrangement uses TRBV5-6 and TRBJ2-5, with a weak D call TRBD1 (6 bases). This CDR3 has 17 residues. From germline, CDR1 is SGHDT and CDR2 YYEEEE. The V end was cut by 5 bases, the J end by 2 bases, with 22 bases between. CDR3 in DNA: TGTGCCAGCAGTCCCACCGGAACAGGGCGGGCGCAAGAGACCCAGTACTTC. This translates into CASSPTGTGRAQETQYF.

The rearrangement uses TRBV25-1 and TRBJ1-1; TRBD1 matches at 11 bases. Unmatched junction bases numbered 10, after V lost 4 bases and J lost 0 bases. The CDR3 loop spans 18 amino acids. CDR1 MGHDK and CDR2 SYGVNS come from the germline V gene. This CDR3 is CASSVLPGTGGMNTEAFF. CDR3 coding DNA: TGTGCCAGCAGTGTACTGCCCGGGACAGGGGGGATGAACACTGAAGCTTTCTTT.